Sequencing of this T cell receptor beta chain was carried out in a study of blood T cells in healthy people across ages. Germline CDR1 is SEHNR and CDR2 is FQNEAQ (reference sequence). This CDR3 has 16 residues. This clonotype was counted between two and nine times. For the second PCR, which ran for roughly 7 to 11 cycles, a sample-barcoded 5' primer and a J-beta primer mix were used. No fewer than 2.5 million CDR3-containing paired-end reads came from each sample. MiXCR, run by TCRdb on the 5' RACE reads, gives a single entry per CDR3 protein. This sample yields around 800,000 distinct CDR3 sequences, of which roughly 44% are seen a single time; approximately 20% belongs to the top ten.

Source material: blood. The receptor comes from a man aged 60 to 69 in good health. This rearrangement joins TRBV7-9 to TRBJ2-4, with D possibly matching TRBD1 (5 bases). The J call may be wrong; the DNA end is better matched by TRBJ2-7. DNA of the CDR3: TGTGCCAGCAGCTACCGGCGAAGTGGACAATCCTACGAGCAGTACTTC. It codes for CASSYRRSGQSYEQYF.